This T cell receptor beta chain comes out of a study of shared clonotypes between healthy human individuals. Comment on this clone: Its target is unknown.

Libraries were prepared by immunoSEQ multiplex PCR; TCRdb keeps only in-frame clonotypes and omits some of them. The sample has roughly 1.5 million clones, under 99% seen once. There are 14 residues in the CDR3. Unmatched junction bases numbered 5, after V lost 7 bases and J lost 6 bases. Per germline, CDR1 SGHNT and CDR2 YYREEE (reference sequence). General study points: It was anticipated that sequencing depth would influence how many clonotypes donors shared.

This rearrangement joins TRBV5-4 to TRBJ1-4; 11 bases match TRBD1. The material sequenced was naive CD4+ T cells sorted from blood. Documented subset: CD45RA+ positively selected. The source is a man aged 30 to 45 in good health. The CDR3 spells CASGGDRGDEKLFF. The DNA for the CDR3 is TGTGCCAGCGGAGGGGACAGGGGGGATGAAAAACTGTTTTTT.